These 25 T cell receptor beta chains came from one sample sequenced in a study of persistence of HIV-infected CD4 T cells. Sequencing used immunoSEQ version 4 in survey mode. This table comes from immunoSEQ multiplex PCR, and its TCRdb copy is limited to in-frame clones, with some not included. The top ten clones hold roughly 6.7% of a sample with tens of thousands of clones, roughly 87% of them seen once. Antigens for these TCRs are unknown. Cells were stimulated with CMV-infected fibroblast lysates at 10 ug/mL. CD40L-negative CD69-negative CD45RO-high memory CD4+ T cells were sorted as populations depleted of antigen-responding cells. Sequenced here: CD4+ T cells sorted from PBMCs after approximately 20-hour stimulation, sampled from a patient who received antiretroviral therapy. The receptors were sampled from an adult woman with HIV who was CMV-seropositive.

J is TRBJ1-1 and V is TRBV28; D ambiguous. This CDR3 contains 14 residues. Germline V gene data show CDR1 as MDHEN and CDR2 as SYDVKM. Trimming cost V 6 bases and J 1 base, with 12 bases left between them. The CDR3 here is CASSFLNRNTEAFF. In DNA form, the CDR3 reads TGTGCCAGCAGCTTCCTTAACAGGAACACTGAAGCTTTCTTT.

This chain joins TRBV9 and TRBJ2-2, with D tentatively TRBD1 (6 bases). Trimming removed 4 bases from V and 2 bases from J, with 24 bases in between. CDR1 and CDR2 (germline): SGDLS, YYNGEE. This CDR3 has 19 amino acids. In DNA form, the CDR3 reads TGTGCCAGCAGCTTTAGGTCGTCAGGGGTCGGGGTAAACACCGGGGAGCTGTTTTTT. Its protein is CASSFRSSGVGVNTGELFF.

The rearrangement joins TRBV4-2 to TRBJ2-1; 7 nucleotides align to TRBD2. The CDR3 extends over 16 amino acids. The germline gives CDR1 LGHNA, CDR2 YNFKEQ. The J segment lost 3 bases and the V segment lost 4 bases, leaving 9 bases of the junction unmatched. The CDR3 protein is CASSPDGGGDYNEQFF. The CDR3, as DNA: TGTGCCAGCAGCCCTGACGGCGGGGGAGACTACAATGAGCAGTTCTTC.

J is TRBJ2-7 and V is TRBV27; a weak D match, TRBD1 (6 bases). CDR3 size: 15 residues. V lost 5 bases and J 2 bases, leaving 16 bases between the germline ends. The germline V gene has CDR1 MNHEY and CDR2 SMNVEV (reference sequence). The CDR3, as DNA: TGTGCCAGCAGTCAAGACAGGATGAAAACCTACGAGCAGTACTTC. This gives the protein CASSQDRMKTYEQYF.

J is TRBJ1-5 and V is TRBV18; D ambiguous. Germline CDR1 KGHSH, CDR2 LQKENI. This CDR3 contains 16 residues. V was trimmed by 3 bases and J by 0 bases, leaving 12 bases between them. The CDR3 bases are TGTGCCAGCTCACCCCCGGGCGGCAATAGCAATCAGCCCCAGCATTTT. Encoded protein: CASSPPGGNSNQPQHF.

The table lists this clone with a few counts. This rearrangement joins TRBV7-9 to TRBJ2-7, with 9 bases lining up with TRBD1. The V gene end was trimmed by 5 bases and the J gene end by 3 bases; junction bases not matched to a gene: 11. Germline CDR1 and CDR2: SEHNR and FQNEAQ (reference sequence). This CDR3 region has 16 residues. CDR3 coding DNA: TGTGCCAGCAGCCGACATCCGGGACAGGGTGACTACGAGCAGTACTTC. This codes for CASSRHPGQGDYEQYF.

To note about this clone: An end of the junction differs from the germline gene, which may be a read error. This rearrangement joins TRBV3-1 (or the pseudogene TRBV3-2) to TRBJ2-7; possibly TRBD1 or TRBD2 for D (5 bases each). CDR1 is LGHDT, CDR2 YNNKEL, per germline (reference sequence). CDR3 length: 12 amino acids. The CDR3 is CASSQDKKRGHF. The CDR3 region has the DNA TGTGCCAGCAGCCAAGATAAGAAAAGGGGACACTTC.

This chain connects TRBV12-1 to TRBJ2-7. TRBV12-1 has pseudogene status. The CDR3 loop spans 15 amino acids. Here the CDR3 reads CASSFGGDARYEQYF. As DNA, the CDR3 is TGTGCCAGCAGCTTTGGGGGTGACGCGAGGTACGAGCAGTACTTC.

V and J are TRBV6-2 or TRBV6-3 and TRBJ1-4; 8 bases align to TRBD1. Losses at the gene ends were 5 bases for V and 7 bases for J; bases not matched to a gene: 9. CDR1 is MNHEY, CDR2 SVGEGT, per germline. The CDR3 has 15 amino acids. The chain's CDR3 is CASSLQGARGEKLFF. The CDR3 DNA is TGTGCCAGCAGTCTGCAGGGGGCGCGGGGTGAAAAACTGTTTTTT.

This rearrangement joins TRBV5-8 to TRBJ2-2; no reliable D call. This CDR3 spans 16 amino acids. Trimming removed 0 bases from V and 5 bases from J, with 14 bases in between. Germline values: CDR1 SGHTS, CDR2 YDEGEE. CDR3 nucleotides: TGTGCCAGCAGCTTGGGTAGGGCCGGCAGGACCGGGGAGCTGTTTTTT. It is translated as CASSLGRAGRTGELFF. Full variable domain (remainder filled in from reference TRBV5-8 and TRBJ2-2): EAGVTQSPTHLIKTRGQQATLRCSPISGHTSVYWYQQALGLGLQFLLWYDEGEERNRGNFPPRFSGRQFPNYSSELNVNALELEDSALYLCASSLGRAGRTGELFFGEGSRLTVL.

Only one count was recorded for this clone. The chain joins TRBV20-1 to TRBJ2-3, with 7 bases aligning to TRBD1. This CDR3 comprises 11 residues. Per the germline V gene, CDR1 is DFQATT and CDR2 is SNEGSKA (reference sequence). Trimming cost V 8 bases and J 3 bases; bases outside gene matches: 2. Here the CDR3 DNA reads TGCAGTCAGGGGGTGACAGATACGCAGTATTTT. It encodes CSQGVTDTQYF.

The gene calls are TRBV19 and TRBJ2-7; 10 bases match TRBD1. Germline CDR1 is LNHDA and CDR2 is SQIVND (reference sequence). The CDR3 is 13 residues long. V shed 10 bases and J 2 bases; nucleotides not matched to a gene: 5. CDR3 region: CATGQGETYEQYF. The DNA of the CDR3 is TGTGCCACCGGACAGGGGGAAACCTACGAGCAGTACTTC.

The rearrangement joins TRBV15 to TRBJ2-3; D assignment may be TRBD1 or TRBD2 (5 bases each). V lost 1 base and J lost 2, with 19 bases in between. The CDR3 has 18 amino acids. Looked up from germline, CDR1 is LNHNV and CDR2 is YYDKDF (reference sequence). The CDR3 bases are TGTGCCACCAGCAGAGGTTGGGGGTCACAGATTATCACAGATACGCAGTATTTT. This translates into CATSRGWGSQIITDTQYF.

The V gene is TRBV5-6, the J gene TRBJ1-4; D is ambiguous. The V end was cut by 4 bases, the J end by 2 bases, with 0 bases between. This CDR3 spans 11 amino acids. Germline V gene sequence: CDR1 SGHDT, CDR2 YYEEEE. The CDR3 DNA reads TGTGCCAGCAGCACTAATGAAAAACTGTTTTTT. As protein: CASSTNEKLFF.

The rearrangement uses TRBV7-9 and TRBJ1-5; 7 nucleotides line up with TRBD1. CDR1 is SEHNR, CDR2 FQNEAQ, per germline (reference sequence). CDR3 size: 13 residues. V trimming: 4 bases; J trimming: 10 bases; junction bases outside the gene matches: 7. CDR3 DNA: TGTGCCAGCAGCTCCCGACAGGGAGGTCCCCAGCATTTT. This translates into CASSSRQGGPQHF.

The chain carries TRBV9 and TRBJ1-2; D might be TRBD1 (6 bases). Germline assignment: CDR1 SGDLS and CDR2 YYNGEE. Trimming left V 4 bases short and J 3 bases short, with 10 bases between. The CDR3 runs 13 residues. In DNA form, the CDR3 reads TGTGCCAGCAGCAAAGGGGGGGACTATGGCTACACCTTC. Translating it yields CASSKGGDYGYTF.

CDR3 in DNA: TGTGCCAGCAATATAGGGGGGAACACTGAAGCTTTCTTT. Translation: CASNIGGNTEAFF. The V and J genes are TRBV7-8 and TRBJ1-1, with TRBD1 as a possible D gene (6 bases). CDR1 and CDR2 (germline): SGHVS, FQNEAQ. This CDR3 is built from 13 residues. V was clipped by 7 bases and J by 1 base, with 10 bases between them. Full variable domain (missing parts from reference TRBV7-8 and TRBJ1-1): GAGVSQSPRYKVAKRGQDVALRCDPISGHVSLFWYQQALGQGPEFLTYFQNEAQLDKSGLPSDRFFAERPEGSVSTLKIQRTQQEDSAVYLCASNIGGNTEAFFGQGTRLTVV.

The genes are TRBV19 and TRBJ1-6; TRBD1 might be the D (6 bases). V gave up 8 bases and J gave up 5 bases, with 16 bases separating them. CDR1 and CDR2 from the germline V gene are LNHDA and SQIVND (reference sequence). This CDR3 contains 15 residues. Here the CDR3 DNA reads TGTGCCAGTGCCCGGAGGGGGGAAGATAATTCACCCCTCCACTTT. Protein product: CASARRGEDNSPLHF.

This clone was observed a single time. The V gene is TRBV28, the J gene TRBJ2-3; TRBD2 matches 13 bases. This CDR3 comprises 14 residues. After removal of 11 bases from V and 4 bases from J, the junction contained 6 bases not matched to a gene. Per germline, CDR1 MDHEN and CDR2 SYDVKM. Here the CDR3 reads CALGTSGIADTQYF. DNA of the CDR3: TGTGCCCTTGGGACTAGCGGGATCGCAGATACGCAGTATTTT.

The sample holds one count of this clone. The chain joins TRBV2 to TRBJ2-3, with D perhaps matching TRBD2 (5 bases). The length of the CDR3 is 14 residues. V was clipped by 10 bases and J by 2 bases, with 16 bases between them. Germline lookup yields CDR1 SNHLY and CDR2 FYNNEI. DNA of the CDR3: TGTGCCACAGGAGGCCTAACACTCACAGATACGCAGTATTTT. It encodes CATGGLTLTDTQYF.

The CDR3 sequence is CASSFGDSRNYGYTF. DNA for the CDR3: TGTGCCAGCAGCTTTGGGGACAGTAGAAACTATGGCTACACCTTC. The genes are TRBV5-6 and TRBJ1-2; 7 bases agree with TRBD1. Germline CDR1 SGHDT, CDR2 YYEEEE. The J segment lost 2 bases and the V segment lost 2 bases, leaving 6 bases of the junction unmatched. This CDR3 contains 15 residues.

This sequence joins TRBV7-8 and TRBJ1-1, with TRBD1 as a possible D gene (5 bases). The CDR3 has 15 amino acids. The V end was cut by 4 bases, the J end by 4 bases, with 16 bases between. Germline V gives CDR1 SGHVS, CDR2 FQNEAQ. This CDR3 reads CASSSNKGRSTEAFF. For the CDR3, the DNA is TGTGCCAGCAGCTCAAATAAGGGGAGGAGCACTGAAGCTTTCTTT.

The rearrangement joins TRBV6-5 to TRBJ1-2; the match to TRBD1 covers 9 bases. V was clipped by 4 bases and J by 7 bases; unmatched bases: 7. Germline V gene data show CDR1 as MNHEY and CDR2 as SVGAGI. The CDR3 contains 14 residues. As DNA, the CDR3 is TGTGCCAGCAGTTCCTGGGGACAGGGCGGTGGCTACACCTTC. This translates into CASSSWGQGGGYTF.

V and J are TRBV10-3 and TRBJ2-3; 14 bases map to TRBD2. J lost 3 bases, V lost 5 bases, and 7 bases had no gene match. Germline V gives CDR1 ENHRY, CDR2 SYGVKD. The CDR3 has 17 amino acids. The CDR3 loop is CAISTGTSGSSTDTQYF. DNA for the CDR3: TGTGCCATCAGTACTGGGACTAGCGGGAGCAGTACAGATACGCAGTATTTT.

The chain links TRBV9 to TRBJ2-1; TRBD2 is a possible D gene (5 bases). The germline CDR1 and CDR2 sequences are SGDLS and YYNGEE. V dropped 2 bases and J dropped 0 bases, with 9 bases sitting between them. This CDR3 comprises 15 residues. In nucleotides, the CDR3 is TGTGCCAGCAGCGTTCTGGGGAGCTCCTACAATGAGCAGTTCTTC. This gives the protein CASSVLGSSYNEQFF.